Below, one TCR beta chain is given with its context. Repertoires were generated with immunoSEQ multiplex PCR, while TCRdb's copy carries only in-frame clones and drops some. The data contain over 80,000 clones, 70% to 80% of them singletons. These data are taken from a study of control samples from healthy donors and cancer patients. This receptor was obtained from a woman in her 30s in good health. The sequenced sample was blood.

The CDR3 region is CASSDPPGPGNTEAFF. The DNA of the CDR3 is TGCGCCAGCAGTGATCCTCCGGGACCGGGGAACACTGAAGCTTTCTTT. The chain carries TRBV10-1 and TRBJ1-1; TRBD1 is a possible D gene (5 bases). The CDR3 loop spans 16 amino acids. V lost 3 bases and J lost 1, with 15 bases in between. Germline values: CDR1 WNHNN, CDR2 SYGVQD (reference sequence).